The 17 T cell receptor beta chains below all came from one sample that was sequenced in a study of T cell responses to AZD1222 COVID-19 vaccine. This table comes from immunoSEQ multiplex PCR, and its TCRdb copy is limited to in-frame clones, with some not included. Of 150,000 to 170,000 clones in the sample, roughly nine tenths were seen once. The input for sequencing was peripheral blood, taken on day 0 of MenACWY control vaccination. All receptors come from an adult in good health.

The CDR3 DNA sequence: TGTGCTAGTGGTTTGGTAACGGGCACTGAAGCTTTCTTT. Translation: CASGLVTGTEAFF. The chain carries TRBV12-5 and TRBJ1-1, with unresolved D. The CDR3 runs 13 residues. Trimming took off 0 bases at V and 4 bases at J, with 6 bases between the two ends. The germline V gene has CDR1 LGHNT and CDR2 FRNRAP.

The rearrangement uses TRBV29-1 and TRBJ1-4, with a weak D call TRBD1 (5 bases). The CDR3 is made up of 14 amino acids. The germline CDR1 and CDR2 sequences are SQVTM and ANQGSEA. Trimming pared 6 bases from V and 6 bases from J, leaving 17 bases between. DNA of the CDR3: TGCAGCGTCGCCGAGGCGGGGGGAGATGAAAAACTGTTTTTT. This codes for CSVAEAGGDEKLFF.

This clone came up a few times. The chain uses TRBV5-3 and TRBJ2-5; a weak D match, TRBD1 (5 bases). TRBV5-3 is noted as an ORF with a role that remains uncertain. Trimming took off 0 bases at V and 3 bases at J, with 9 bases between the two ends. The CDR3 consists of 14 residues. CDR3 protein: CARSLVWGKETQYF. The DNA for the CDR3 is TGTGCCAGAAGCTTGGTATGGGGCAAAGAGACCCAGTACTTC.

The V gene is TRBV19, the J gene TRBJ2-6; D unclear. V was clipped by 8 bases and J by 0 bases, with 17 bases between them. CDR1 and CDR2 from the germline V gene are LNHDA and SQIVND (reference sequence). The CDR3 runs 17 residues. CDR3 DNA sequence: TGTGCCAGTCCGTCTAGGGTCCCACTCTCTGGGGCCAACGTCCTGACTTTC. This gives the protein CASPSRVPLSGANVLTF.

The chain is built from TRBV27 and TRBJ1-5, with D possibly being TRBD1 (6 bases). Germline V gene lookup returns CDR1 MNHEY and CDR2 SMNVEV (reference sequence). The CDR3 extends over 15 amino acids. Trimming left V 5 bases short and J 1 base short, with 12 bases between. The CDR3 DNA is TGTGCCAGCAGTATAACAGGGAGCAGCAATCAGCCCCAGCATTTT. Protein sequence: CASSITGSSNQPQHF.

This sequence joins TRBV5-4 and TRBJ1-2, with D unclear. From germline, CDR1 is SGHNT and CDR2 YYREEE (reference sequence). With 3 bases removed from V and 8 bases from J, the gap between germline ends came to 14 bases. The CDR3 covers 13 residues. CDR3 residues: CASSYRVGDGYTF. The DNA for the CDR3 is TGTGCCAGCAGCTACCGTGTGGGTGACGGCTACACCTTC.

This clone was observed a few times. This CDR3 reads CASSFDQAEQYF. CDR3 in DNA: TGTGCCAGCAGCTTCGACCAGGCGGAGCAGTACTTC. The chain recombines TRBV11-3 with TRBJ2-7; no clear D gene. From germline, CDR1 is SGHNT and CDR2 YENEEA. Trimming stripped 3 bases from V and 7 bases from J, with 10 bases between. The CDR3 contains 12 residues.

This clone was detected once. The V call is TRBV5-8, the J call TRBJ2-3; 8 bases are shared with TRBD2. The germline CDR1 and CDR2 sequences are SGHTS and YDEGEE. After removal of 4 bases from V and 2 bases from J, the junction contained 9 bases not matched to a gene. The CDR3 sequence is 16 residues long. CDR3 sequence: CASSRKSGGDTDTQYF. The CDR3 DNA follows: TGTGCCAGCAGCAGGAAGAGCGGGGGCGACACAGATACGCAGTATTTT. The full variable domain, with the rest looked up from reference TRBV5-8 and TRBJ2-3, is EAGVTQSPTHLIKTRGQQATLRCSPISGHTSVYWYQQALGLGLQFLLWYDEGEERNRGNFPPRFSGRQFPNYSSELNVNALELEDSALYLCASSRKSGGDTDTQYFGPGTRLTVL.

This clone was found a few times. The chain is built from TRBV7-8 and TRBJ1-1, with 8 bases matching TRBD1. Losses at the gene ends were 7 bases for V and 11 bases for J; bases not matched to a gene: 12. Germline V gene lookup returns CDR1 SGHVS and CDR2 FQNEAQ. The CDR3 runs 13 residues. The CDR3 sequence: CASNPDRGGEAFF. The CDR3 coding sequence is TGTGCCAGCAACCCCGACAGGGGAGGTGAGGCTTTCTTT.

The V gene is TRBV3-1 (or the pseudogene TRBV3-2), the J gene TRBJ1-6, with a tentative D call TRBD1 (5 bases). CDR1 is LGHDT, CDR2 YNNKEL, per germline (reference sequence). The CDR3 is 16 residues long. Between the trimmed V and J ends, which lost 4 bases and 9 bases, there was a span of 19 bases. DNA of the CDR3: TGTGCCAGCAGCCTCAAGACAGTGCGATTGGGTTCACCCCTCCACTTT. Translating it yields CASSLKTVRLGSPLHF.

The chain has TRBV5-4 and TRBJ2-1; TRBD2 agrees at 11 bases. The junction had 4 bases not matched to a gene; V was cut back by 0 bases and J by 8 bases. The CDR3 runs 15 residues. CDR1 and CDR2 (germline): SGHNT, YYREEE (reference sequence). In DNA form, the CDR3 reads TGTGCCAGCAGCTTGGATAGCGGGGGGGATCATGAGCAGTTCTTC. Protein: CASSLDSGGDHEQFF. Using reference TRBV5-4 and TRBJ2-1 for the parts outside the CDR3, the full variable domain is ETGVTQSPTHLIKTRGQQVTLRCSSQSGHNTVSWYQQALGQGPQFIFQYYREEENGRGNFPPRFSGLQFPNYSSELNVNALELDDSALYLCASSLDSGGDHEQFFGPGTRLTVL.

The chain uses TRBV3-1 (or the pseudogene TRBV3-2) and TRBJ2-5; D is perhaps TRBD2 (6 bases). CDR3 length: 16 amino acids. Germline V gene lookup returns CDR1 LGHDT and CDR2 YNNKEL (reference sequence). Trimming removed 3 bases at V and 4 bases at J, with 18 bases between. The CDR3 DNA reads TGTGCCAGCAGCCAGGCCAGGGACTGGAGAGTAGAGACCCAGTACTTC. It is translated as CASSQARDWRVETQYF.

The rearrangement uses TRBV7-9 and TRBJ2-4, with D possibly matching TRBD1 (6 bases). This CDR3 contains 16 residues. Germline CDR1 is SEHNR and CDR2 is FQNEAQ (reference sequence). Trimming took off 7 bases at V and 7 bases at J, with 23 bases between the two ends. The CDR3 coding sequence is TGTGCCAGCAACTCTTGGGGGCTCTCGATATCGAACATTCAGTACTTC. Protein sequence: CASNSWGLSISNIQYF. The entire variable domain, with the rest obtained from reference TRBV7-9 and TRBJ2-4, is as follows: DTGVSQNPRHKITKRGQNVTFRCDPISEHNRLYWYRQTLGQGPEFLTYFQNEAQLEKSRLLSDRFSAERPKGSFSTLEIQRTEQGDSAMYLCASNSWGLSISNIQYFGAGTRLSVL.

This clone was observed a few times. This sequence joins TRBV10-3 and TRBJ2-2, with TRBD2 matching 7 bases. CDR1 and CDR2 from the germline V gene are ENHRY and SYGVKD. The V gene end was trimmed by 8 bases and the J gene end by 7 bases; junction bases not matched to a gene: 10. The length of the CDR3 is 14 residues. In DNA form, the CDR3 reads TGTGCCATCTCCAGGGACTATCAGGGCGGGGAGCTGTTTTTT. Protein: CAISRDYQGGELFF.

This clone was seen more than once but under ten times. CDR3: CASTLGEGLGSPLHF. In DNA, the CDR3 is TGTGCCAGCACCCTCGGTGAGGGATTAGGTTCACCCCTCCACTTT. The rearrangement joins TRBV6-5 to TRBJ1-6; D not resolved. Trimming took off 7 bases at V and 9 bases at J, with 19 bases between the two ends. The CDR3 sequence is 15 residues long. The germline V gene encodes CDR1 MNHEY and CDR2 SVGAGI.

This chain joins TRBV3-1 (or the pseudogene TRBV3-2) and TRBJ2-7; TRBD2 matches at 13 bases. CDR1 is LGHDT, CDR2 YNNKEL, per germline (reference sequence). J was trimmed by 4 bases and V by 10 bases; bases with no gene match: 7. The CDR3 consists of 14 residues. The CDR3 nucleotides are TGTGCCACCAAGACTAGCGGGGGGAGGTACGAGCAGTACGTC. Its protein is CATKTSGGRYEQYV.

CDR3 protein: CSVRPGNTIYF. DNA for the CDR3: TGCAGCGTTCGTCCTGGAAACACCATATATTTT. The chain is built from TRBV29-1 and TRBJ1-3; D is undetermined. Per germline, CDR1 SQVTM and CDR2 ANQGSEA. Trimming cost V 5 bases and J 2 bases, with 4 bases left between them. CDR3 length: 11 residues.